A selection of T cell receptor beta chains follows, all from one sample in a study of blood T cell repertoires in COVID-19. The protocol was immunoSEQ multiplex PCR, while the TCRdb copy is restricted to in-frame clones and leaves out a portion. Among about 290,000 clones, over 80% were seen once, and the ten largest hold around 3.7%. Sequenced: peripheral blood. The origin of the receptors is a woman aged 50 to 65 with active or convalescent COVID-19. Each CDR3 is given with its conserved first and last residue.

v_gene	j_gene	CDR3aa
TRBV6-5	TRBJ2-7	CASRIHGSRDEQYF
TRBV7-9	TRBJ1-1	CASSLLRVTPEAFF
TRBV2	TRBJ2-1	CASSEAGTSANNEQFF
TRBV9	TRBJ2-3	CASSVAMGGGTDTQYF
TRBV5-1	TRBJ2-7	CASSLDLVRGFGLSYEQYF
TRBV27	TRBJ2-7	CVYTGTRLEQYF
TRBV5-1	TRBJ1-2	CASREQGSSKSGTF
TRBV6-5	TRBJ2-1	CASSSAGPHNEQFF
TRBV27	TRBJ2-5	CASSLFRQETQYF
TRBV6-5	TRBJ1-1	CASSRITMNTEAFF
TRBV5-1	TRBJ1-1	CASNNGGTQGTEAFF
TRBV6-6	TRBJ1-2	CASNDTGAGYTF
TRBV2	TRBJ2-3	CASSEPLGLAGTDTQYF
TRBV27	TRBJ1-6	CASSLGGGGSPLHF
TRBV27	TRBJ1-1	CASRSLQRMNTEAFF
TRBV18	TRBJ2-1	CASSVGQGVYNEQFF
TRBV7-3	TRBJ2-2	CASSVPGVRGGELFF
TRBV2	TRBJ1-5	CASSGTGGPQHF
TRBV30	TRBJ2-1	CAFRQGHNEQFF
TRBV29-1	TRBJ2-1	CSVEHSGRTNEQFF
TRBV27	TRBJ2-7	CASSRLDRGEQYF
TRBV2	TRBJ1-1	CASKGYQGGGTEAFF
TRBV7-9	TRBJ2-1	CASSSSGGSLGEQFF
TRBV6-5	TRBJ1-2	CASKVTGTNYGYTF
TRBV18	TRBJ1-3	CASSPLSGGGTSSGNTIYF
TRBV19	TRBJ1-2	CASDQRGYGYTF
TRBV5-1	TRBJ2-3	CASSGRVGSTDTQYF
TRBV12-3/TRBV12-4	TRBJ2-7	CASGTGMTYEQYF
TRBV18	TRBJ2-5	CASSLWGSGRQETQYF
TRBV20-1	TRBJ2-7	CSAGQGREQYF
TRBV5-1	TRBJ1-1	CASSFSGTEAFF
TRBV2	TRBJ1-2	CASSEIRQGKNYGYTF
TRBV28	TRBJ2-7	CASSEISRLEQYF
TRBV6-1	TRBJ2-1	CASSEWASGTYNEQFF
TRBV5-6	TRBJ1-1	CASSPNTQWNTEAFF
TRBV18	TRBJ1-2	CASSIQGNYGYTF
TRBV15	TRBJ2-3	CATSRHRGLTDTQYF
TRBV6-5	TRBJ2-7	CASRDAGNFYEQYF
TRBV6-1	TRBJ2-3	CASSEGRTSSTDTQYF
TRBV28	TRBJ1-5	CASSVAGLGRDQPQHF
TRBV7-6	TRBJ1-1	CASSPRWTARGASTEAFF
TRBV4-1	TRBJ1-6	CASSRRDSKNPNSPLHF
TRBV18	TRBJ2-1	CASSPPWEVAEGYNEQFF
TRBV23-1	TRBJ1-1	CASSPVGGGGTEAFF
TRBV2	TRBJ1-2	CASSELRDNGYTF
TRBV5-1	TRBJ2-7	CASSLGVSGRGGSYEQYF
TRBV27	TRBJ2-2	CASSPLAGVGTGELFF
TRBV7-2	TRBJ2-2	CASSFGTLGRELFF
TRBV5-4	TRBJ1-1	CASSLPRARGITEAFF
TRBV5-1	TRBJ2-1	CASSLVVGGPYNEQFF
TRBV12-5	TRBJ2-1	CASGLVTGLAGGPHEQFF
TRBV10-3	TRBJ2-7	CAISGGQAGSQYF
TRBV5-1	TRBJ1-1	CASRPPGMNTEAFF
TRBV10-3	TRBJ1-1	CAISETRTGMNTEAFF
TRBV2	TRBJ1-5	CAIGTLFSNQPQHF